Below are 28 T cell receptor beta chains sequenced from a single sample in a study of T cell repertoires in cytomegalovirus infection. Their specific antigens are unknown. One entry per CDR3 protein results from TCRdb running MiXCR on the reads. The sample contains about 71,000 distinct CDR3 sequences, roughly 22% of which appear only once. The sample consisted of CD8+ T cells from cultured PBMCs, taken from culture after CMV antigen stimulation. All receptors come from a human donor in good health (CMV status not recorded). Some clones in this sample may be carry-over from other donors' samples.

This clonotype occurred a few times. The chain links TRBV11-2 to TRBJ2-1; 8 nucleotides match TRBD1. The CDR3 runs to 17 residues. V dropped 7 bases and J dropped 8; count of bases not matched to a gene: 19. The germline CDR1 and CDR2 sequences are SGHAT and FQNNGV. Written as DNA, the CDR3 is TGTGCCAGCACCCCAATCCCAAGGACAGGGACGGGAGATGAGCAGTTCTTC. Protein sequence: CASTPIPRTGTGDEQFF.

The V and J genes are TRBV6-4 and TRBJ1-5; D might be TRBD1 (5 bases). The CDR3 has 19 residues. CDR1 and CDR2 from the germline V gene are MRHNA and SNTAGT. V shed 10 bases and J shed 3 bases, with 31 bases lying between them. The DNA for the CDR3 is TGTGCCAACCCGACTACGACGACAGTGCCCTCCGATAACAATCAGCCCCAGCATTTT. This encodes CANPTTTTVPSDNNQPQHF.

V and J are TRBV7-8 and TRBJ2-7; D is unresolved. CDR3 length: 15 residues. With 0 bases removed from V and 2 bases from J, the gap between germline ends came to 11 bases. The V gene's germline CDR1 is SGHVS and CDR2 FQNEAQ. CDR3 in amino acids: CASSLAPLSTYEQYF. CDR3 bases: TGTGCCAGCAGCTTAGCGCCGCTCAGTACCTACGAGCAGTACTTC.

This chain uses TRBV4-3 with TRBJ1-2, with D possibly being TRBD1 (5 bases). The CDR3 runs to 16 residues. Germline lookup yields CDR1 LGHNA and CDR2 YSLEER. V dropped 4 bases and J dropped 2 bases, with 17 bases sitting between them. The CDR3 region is CASSLKLDKINYGYTF. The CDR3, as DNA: TGCGCCAGCAGCCTGAAACTGGACAAAATCAACTATGGCTACACCTTC.

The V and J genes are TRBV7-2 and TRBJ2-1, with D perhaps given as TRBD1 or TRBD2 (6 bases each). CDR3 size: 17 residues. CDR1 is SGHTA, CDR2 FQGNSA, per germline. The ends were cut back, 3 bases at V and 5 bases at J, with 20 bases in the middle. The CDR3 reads CASSFQRWGAPHNEQFF. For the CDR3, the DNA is TGTGCCAGCAGCTTCCAAAGGTGGGGGGCCCCCCACAATGAGCAGTTCTTC.

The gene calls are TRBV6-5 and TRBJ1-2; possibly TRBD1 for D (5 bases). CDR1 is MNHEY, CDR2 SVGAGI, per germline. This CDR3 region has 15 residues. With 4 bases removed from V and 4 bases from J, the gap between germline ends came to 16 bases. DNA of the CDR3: TGTGCCAGCAGTTTAGGGGCAGGGAGAAGCTATGGCTACACCTTC. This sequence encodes CASSLGAGRSYGYTF.

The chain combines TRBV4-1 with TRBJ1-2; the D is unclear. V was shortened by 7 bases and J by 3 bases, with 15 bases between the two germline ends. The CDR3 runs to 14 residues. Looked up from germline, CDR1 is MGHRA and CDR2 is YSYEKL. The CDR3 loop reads CASKNSPIDYGYTF. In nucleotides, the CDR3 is TGCGCCAGCAAAAACAGCCCAATAGACTATGGCTACACCTTC.

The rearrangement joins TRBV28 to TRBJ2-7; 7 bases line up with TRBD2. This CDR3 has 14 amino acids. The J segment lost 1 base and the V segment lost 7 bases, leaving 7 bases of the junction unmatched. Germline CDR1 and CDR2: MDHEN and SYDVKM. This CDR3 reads CASKSGDMSYEQYF. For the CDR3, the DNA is TGTGCCAGCAAAAGCGGGGATATGTCCTACGAGCAGTACTTC.

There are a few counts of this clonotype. CDR3 amino acids: CASRGSYNSPLHF. The CDR3 DNA reads as TGTGCCAGCAGGGGCTCCTATAATTCACCCCTCCACTTT. V usage is TRBV12-3 or TRBV12-4 and J usage is TRBJ1-6; D is unclear. Between the trimmed V and J ends, which lost 6 bases and 0 bases, there was a span of 3 bases. There are 13 residues in the CDR3.

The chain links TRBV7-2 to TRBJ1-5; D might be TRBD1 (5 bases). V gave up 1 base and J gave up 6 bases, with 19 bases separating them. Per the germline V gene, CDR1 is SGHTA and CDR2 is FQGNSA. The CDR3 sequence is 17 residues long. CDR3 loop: CASSLDWGEIWGQPQHF. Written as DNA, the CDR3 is TGTGCCAGCAGCTTAGACTGGGGGGAAATTTGGGGTCAGCCCCAGCATTTT. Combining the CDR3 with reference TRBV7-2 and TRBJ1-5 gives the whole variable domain GAGVSQSPSNKVTEKGKDVELRCDPISGHTALYWYRQSLGQGLEFLIYFQGNSAPDKSGLPSDRFSAERTGGSVSTLTIQRTQQEDSAVYLCASSLDWGEIWGQPQHFGDGTRLSIL.

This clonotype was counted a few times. The DNA of the CDR3 is TGTGCCAGCAAGGGGCCGTTGGGGGGACTCTATGGCTACACCTTC. Its translation is CASKGPLGGLYGYTF. The chain uses TRBV27 and TRBJ1-2; D might be TRBD1 (5 bases). This CDR3 has 15 residues. V lost 7 bases and J lost 4, with 19 bases in between. Germline V gene data show CDR1 as MNHEY and CDR2 as SMNVEV (reference sequence).

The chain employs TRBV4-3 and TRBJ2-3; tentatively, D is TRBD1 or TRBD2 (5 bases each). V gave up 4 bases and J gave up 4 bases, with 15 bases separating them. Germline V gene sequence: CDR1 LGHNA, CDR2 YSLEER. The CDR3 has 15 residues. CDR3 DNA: TGCGCCAGCAGCCCACAAACTAGGGGCGCAGATACGCAGTATTTT. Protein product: CASSPQTRGADTQYF.

The CDR3 DNA sequence: TGTGCCAGCAGCTTAGCCCCAGGGGGCTATGGCTACACCTTC. Translation gives CASSLAPGGYGYTF. The chain has TRBV7-2 and TRBJ1-2, with 7 nucleotides matching TRBD1. Germline V lookup: CDR1 SGHTA, CDR2 FQGNSA. There are 14 residues in the CDR3. After removal of 0 bases from V and 4 bases from J, the junction contained 2 bases not matched to a gene.

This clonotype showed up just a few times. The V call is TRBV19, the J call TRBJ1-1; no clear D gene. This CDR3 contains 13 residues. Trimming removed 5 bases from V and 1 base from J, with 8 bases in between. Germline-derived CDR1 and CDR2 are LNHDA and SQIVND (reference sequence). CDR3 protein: CASSWASNTEAFF. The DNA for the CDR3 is TGTGCCAGTAGTTGGGCCTCGAACACTGAAGCTTTCTTT.

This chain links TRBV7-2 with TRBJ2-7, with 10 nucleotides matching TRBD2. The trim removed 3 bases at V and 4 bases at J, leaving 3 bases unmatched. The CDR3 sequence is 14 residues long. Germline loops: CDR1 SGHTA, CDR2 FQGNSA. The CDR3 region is CASSFSGGWYEQYF. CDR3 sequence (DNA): TGTGCCAGCAGCTTTAGCGGGGGGTGGTACGAGCAGTACTTC.

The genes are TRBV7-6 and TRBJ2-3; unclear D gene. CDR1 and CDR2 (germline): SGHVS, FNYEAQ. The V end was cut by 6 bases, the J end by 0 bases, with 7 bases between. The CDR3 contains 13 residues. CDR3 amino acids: CASRRTSTDTQYF. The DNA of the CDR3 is TGTGCCAGCAGACGAACTAGCACAGATACGCAGTATTTT. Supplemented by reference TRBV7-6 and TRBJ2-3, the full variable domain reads GAGVSQSPRYKVTKRGQDVALRCDPISGHVSLYWYRQALGQGPEFLTYFNYEAQQDKSGLPNDRFSAERPEGSISTLTIQRTEQRDSAMYRCASRRTSTDTQYFGPGTRLTVL.

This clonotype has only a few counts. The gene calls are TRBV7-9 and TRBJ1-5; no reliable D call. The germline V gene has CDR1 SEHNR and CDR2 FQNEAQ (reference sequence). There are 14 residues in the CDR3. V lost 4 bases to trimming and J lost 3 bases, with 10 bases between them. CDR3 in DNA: TGTGCCAGCAGCTCGACGGGAGACAATCAGCCCCAGCATTTT. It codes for CASSSTGDNQPQHF.

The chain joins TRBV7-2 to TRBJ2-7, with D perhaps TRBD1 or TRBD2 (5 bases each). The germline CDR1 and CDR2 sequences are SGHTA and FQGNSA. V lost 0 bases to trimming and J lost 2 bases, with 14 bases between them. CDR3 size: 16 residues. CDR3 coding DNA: TGTGCCAGCAGCTTAGCGGGGGAAACGGAGACCTACGAGCAGTACTTC. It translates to CASSLAGETETYEQYF. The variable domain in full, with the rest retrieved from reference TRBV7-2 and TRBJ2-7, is GAGVSQSPSNKVTEKGKDVELRCDPISGHTALYWYRQSLGQGLEFLIYFQGNSAPDKSGLPSDRFSAERTGGSVSTLTIQRTQQEDSAVYLCASSLAGETETYEQYFGPGTRLTVT.

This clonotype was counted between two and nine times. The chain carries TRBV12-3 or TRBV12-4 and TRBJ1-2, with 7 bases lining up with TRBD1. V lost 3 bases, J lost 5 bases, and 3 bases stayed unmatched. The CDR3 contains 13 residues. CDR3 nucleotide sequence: TGTGCCAGCAGTTTGGGACAGCAGTATGGCTACACCTTC. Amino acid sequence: CASSLGQQYGYTF.

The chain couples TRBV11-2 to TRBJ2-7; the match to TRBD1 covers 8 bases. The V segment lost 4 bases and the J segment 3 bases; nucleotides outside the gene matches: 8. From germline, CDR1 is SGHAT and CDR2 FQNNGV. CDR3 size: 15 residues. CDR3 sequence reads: CASSSGGDRNYEQYF. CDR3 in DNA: TGTGCCAGCAGCTCGGGCGGGGACAGGAACTACGAGCAGTACTTC.

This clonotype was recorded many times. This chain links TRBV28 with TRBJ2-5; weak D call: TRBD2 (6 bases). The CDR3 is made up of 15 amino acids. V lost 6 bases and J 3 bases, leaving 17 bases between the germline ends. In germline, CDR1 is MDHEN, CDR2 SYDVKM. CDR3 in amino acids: CASSLGASEKETQYF. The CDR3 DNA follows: TGTGCCAGCAGCCTAGGGGCTAGCGAAAAAGAGACCCAGTACTTC.

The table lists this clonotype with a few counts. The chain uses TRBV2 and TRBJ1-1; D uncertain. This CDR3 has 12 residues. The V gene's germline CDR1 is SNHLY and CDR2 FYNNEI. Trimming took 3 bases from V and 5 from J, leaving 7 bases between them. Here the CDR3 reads CASSDGGTEAFF. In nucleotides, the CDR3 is TGTGCCAGCAGTGACGGTGGTACTGAAGCTTTCTTT.

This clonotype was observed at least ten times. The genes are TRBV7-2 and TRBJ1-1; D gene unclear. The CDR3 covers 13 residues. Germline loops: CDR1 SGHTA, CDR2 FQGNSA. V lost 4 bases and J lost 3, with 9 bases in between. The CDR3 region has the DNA TGTGCCAGCAGCTCAATTCCGGACACTGAAGCTTTCTTT. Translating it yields CASSSIPDTEAFF.

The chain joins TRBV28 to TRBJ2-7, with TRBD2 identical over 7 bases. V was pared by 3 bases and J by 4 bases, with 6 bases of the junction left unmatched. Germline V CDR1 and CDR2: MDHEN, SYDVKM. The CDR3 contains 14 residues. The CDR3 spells CASSFSGGPYEQYF. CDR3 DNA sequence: TGTGCCAGCAGTTTTTCGGGGGGACCTTACGAGCAGTACTTC.

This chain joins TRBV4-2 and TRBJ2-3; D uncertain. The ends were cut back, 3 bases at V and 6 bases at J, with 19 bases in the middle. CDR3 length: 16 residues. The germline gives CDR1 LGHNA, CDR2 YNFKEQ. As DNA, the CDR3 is TGTGCCAGCAGCCATGCCATGTTACCCCTAGTGGATACGCAGTATTTT. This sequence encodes CASSHAMLPLVDTQYF.

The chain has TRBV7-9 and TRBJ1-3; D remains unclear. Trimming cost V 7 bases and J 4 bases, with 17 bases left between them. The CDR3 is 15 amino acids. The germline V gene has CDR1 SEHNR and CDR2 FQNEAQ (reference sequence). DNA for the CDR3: TGTGCCAGCACCCTGACACCGGCGGTGGGAAACACCATATATTTT. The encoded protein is CASTLTPAVGNTIYF.

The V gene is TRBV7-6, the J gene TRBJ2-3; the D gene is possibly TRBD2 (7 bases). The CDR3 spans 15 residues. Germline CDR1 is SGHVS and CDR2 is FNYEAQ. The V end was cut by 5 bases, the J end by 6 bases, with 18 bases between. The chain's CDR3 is CASSRGGGAPDTQYF. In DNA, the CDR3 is TGTGCCAGCAGCCGAGGGGGAGGGGCACCCGATACGCAGTATTTT.

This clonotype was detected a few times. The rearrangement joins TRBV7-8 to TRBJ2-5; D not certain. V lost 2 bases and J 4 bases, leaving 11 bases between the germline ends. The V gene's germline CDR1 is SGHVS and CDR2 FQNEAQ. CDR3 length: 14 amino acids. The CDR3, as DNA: TGTGCCAGCAGCTTAAAACCATTCGGAGAGACCCAGTACTTC. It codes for CASSLKPFGETQYF.